This passage covers 30 T cell receptor beta chains from one sample sequenced in a study of Ad26.COV2.S vaccination and SARS-CoV-2 variants. Sequencing used immunoSEQ multiplex PCR; TCRdb keeps in-frame clones, though not all of them. The sample comprises some 450,000 clones, about 90% of which are singletons, and approximately 4.5% rests with the top ten. Treatment: about 20 received Ad26.COV2.S at low or high dose, single or two shots; roughly five received placebo; per-sample allocation not given. The samples date from day 63 after the first vaccine or placebo injection. The material was peripheral blood, obtained in a trial of Ad26.COV2.S vaccine versus placebo. The receptors were sampled from a person aged 18-65 years who received the Ad26.COV2.S COVID-19 vaccine or a placebo.

This chain joins TRBV10-2 and TRBJ2-2; TRBD2 agrees at 12 bases. V lost 0 bases to trimming and J lost 2 bases; unmatched junction nucleotides: 10. CDR3 length: 20 amino acids. The germline gives CDR1 WSHSY, CDR2 SAAADI. CDR3 sequence (DNA): TGCGCCAGCAGTGAGTCGATTAACCTAGCGGGAGGGCCTAACACCGGGGAGCTGTTTTTT. Translated, it gives CASSESINLAGGPNTGELFF.

V and J are TRBV4-1 and TRBJ1-1, with TRBD1 matching over 11 bases. Trimming cost V 0 bases and J 5 bases; bases outside gene matches: 8. Germline V gives CDR1 MGHRA, CDR2 YSYEKL. CDR3 length: 17 residues. The CDR3 coding sequence is TGCGCCAGCAGCCAAGACAGGGACAGGGGGGGAGGGACTGAAGCTTTCTTT. It encodes CASSQDRDRGGGTEAFF.

This clone was counted a single time. V is TRBV28 and J is TRBJ1-3, with D perhaps TRBD1 (6 bases). Trimming took 2 bases from V and 0 from J, leaving 14 bases between them. Germline CDR1 is MDHEN and CDR2 is SYDVKM. The CDR3 consists of 17 residues. The CDR3 here is CASSLGFGQLSGNTIYF. For the CDR3, the DNA is TGTGCCAGCAGTTTAGGTTTCGGACAGCTCTCTGGAAACACCATATATTTT.

The chain is built from TRBV19 and TRBJ2-5; D might be TRBD2 (5 bases). The germline gives CDR1 LNHDA, CDR2 SQIVND (reference sequence). This CDR3 has 14 residues. Trimming removed 5 bases at V and 3 bases at J, with 13 bases between. DNA of the CDR3: TGTGCCAGTAGTTCTTCGGGGATGGAAGAGACCCAGTACTTC. Translating it yields CASSSSGMEETQYF.

This chain uses TRBV6-5 with TRBJ2-5; TRBD1 agrees at 9 bases. In germline, CDR1 is MNHEY, CDR2 SVGAGI. The CDR3 is made up of 13 amino acids. The trim removed 6 bases at V and 5 bases at J, leaving 4 bases unmatched. The DNA of the CDR3 is TGTGCCAGCAGCCCAGGACAGGGGGAGACCCAGTACTTC. This sequence encodes CASSPGQGETQYF.

V is TRBV19 and J is TRBJ2-3, with 13 positions matching TRBD2. The CDR3 has 17 amino acids. Per germline, CDR1 LNHDA and CDR2 SQIVND (reference sequence). The ends lost 3 bases at V and 1 base at J; junction bases unmatched: 4. The CDR3 sequence is CASSIRTSGSGTDTQYF. The CDR3 DNA reads TGTGCCAGTAGTATCCGGACTAGCGGGAGCGGCACAGATACGCAGTATTTT.

This chain links TRBV14 with TRBJ2-7, with D unresolved. Looked up from germline, CDR1 is SGHDN and CDR2 is FVKESK. This CDR3 region has 15 residues. V was clipped by 2 bases and J by 2 bases, with 13 bases between them. CDR3 nucleotides: TGTGCCAGCAGCCAAACGAGTGAGAGACCCTACGAGCAGTACTTC. Its translation is CASSQTSERPYEQYF.

V usage is TRBV28 and J usage is TRBJ2-6; D unclear. Trimming shortened V by 5 bases and J by 4 bases, and 12 bases separated the two germline ends. Germline V lookup: CDR1 MDHEN, CDR2 SYDVKM. The CDR3 has 15 residues. CDR3 nucleotide sequence: TGTGCCAGCAGTCGGCACCACCCCGGGGCCAACGTCCTGACTTTC. This translates into CASSRHHPGANVLTF.

The chain combines TRBV30 with TRBJ1-2, with a weak D call TRBD1 (6 bases). This CDR3 is 16 amino acids long. Germline CDR1 and CDR2: GTSNPN and SVGIG (reference sequence). The ends were cut back, 0 bases at V and 5 bases at J, with 19 bases in the middle. CDR3 loop: CAWSVGGRVYPYGYTF. CDR3 bases: TGTGCCTGGAGTGTAGGGGGGCGAGTTTACCCGTATGGCTACACCTTC.

The chain is built from TRBV7-3 and TRBJ2-3; 8 bases are shared with TRBD2. V lost 5 bases, J lost 3 bases, and 7 bases stayed unmatched. The germline CDR1 and CDR2 sequences are SGHTA and FQGTGA. The CDR3 totals 15 residues. CDR3 loop: CASSPFSGRTDTQYF. CDR3 coding DNA: TGTGCCAGCAGCCCTTTCAGCGGGAGAACAGATACGCAGTATTTT.

This chain uses TRBV2 with TRBJ2-7; TRBD1 matches at 7 bases. V lost 0 bases and J lost 3; bases outside the gene matches: 20. The CDR3 extends over 20 amino acids. Germline CDR1 is SNHLY and CDR2 is FYNNEI. Here the CDR3 DNA reads TGTGCCAGCAGTGAAGCGCTCCTCCTTGAGACCCGGGACAGCCTCTACGAGCAGTACTTC. It encodes CASSEALLLETRDSLYEQYF.

J is TRBJ2-7 and V is TRBV29-1; 7 positions match TRBD2. The CDR3 is made up of 13 amino acids. Germline V lookup: CDR1 SQVTM, CDR2 ANQGSEA. V shed 4 bases, J shed 4 bases, and the junction held 7 bases outside the gene matches. The CDR3 loop is CSVGTGLPYEQYF. Here the CDR3 DNA reads TGCAGCGTTGGGACGGGACTACCTTACGAGCAGTACTTC.

Worth noting for this clone: Other nucleotide sequences from this sample produce the same CDR3. The V and J genes are TRBV7-9 and TRBJ2-1; D remains ambiguous. This CDR3 contains 12 residues. Trimming pared 1 base from V and 8 bases from J, leaving 6 bases between. Germline V gives CDR1 SEHNR, CDR2 FQNEAQ (reference sequence). CDR3 region: CASSLEVDEQFF. CDR3 bases: TGTGCCAGCAGCTTAGAGGTGGATGAGCAGTTCTTC.

About this clone: This same CDR3 is encoded by further DNA sequences in the sample. The gene calls are TRBV27 and TRBJ1-2, with unresolved D. V gave up 3 bases and J gave up 1 base, with 6 bases separating them. This CDR3 spans 13 amino acids. Germline CDR1 reads MNHEY; CDR2 reads SMNVEV (reference sequence). The CDR3 region is CASSFGLNYGYTF. CDR3 DNA sequence: TGTGCCAGCAGTTTCGGGCTTAACTATGGCTACACCTTC.

The J gene is TRBJ2-1, the V gene TRBV28; possibly TRBD1 or TRBD2 for D (5 bases each). In germline, CDR1 is MDHEN, CDR2 SYDVKM. Trimming cost V 7 bases and J 9 bases, with 19 bases left between them. CDR3 length: 14 residues. CDR3 amino acids: CASTHRGGRLEQFF. In DNA, the CDR3 is TGTGCCAGCACCCACCGGGGCGGACGGCTTGAGCAGTTCTTC. The complete variable domain, with remaining parts taken from reference TRBV28 and TRBJ2-1, reads DVKVTQSSRYLVKRTGEKVFLECVQDMDHENMFWYRQDPGLGLRLIYFSYDVKMKEKGDIPEGYSVSREKKERFSLILESASTNQTSMYLCASTHRGGRLEQFFGPGTRLTVL.

The rearrangement joins TRBV28 to TRBJ2-6, with no clear D. V was shortened by 5 bases and J by 0 bases, with 8 bases between the two germline ends. Germline CDR1 and CDR2: MDHEN and SYDVKM. The CDR3 contains 15 residues. CDR3 nucleotides: TGTGCCAGCAGTCTTTATAGCTCTGGGGCCAACGTCCTGACTTTC. Amino acids: CASSLYSSGANVLTF.

The chain is built from TRBV6-2 or TRBV6-3 and TRBJ2-2; the D gene is possibly TRBD2 (6 bases). CDR1 and CDR2 (germline): MNHEY, SVGEGT. The CDR3 totals 17 residues. V lost 0 bases, J lost 1 base, and 12 bases lay in between. The CDR3 region has the DNA TGTGCCAGCAGTTACTCGACTCTAGCGTTGAACACCGGGGAGCTGTTTTTT. This encodes CASSYSTLALNTGELFF.

The chain is built from TRBV10-3 and TRBJ2-5; D possibly corresponds to TRBD1 (5 bases). V lost 4 bases, J lost 1 base, and 19 bases lay in between. Per the germline V gene, CDR1 is ENHRY and CDR2 is SYGVKD. There are 17 residues in the CDR3. The CDR3 region has the DNA TGTGCCATCAGTGGGGGCCTGGGAATCCCCTCCCAAGAGACCCAGTACTTC. Translated, it gives CAISGGLGIPSQETQYF.

The chain uses TRBV7-2 and TRBJ2-2; D might be TRBD1 (6 bases). The V end was cut by 0 bases, the J end by 5 bases, with 16 bases between. In germline, CDR1 is SGHTA, CDR2 FQGNSA. CDR3 length equals 17 residues. The CDR3 sequence is CASSLAPGQLITGELFF. CDR3 in DNA: TGTGCCAGCAGCTTAGCGCCGGGACAACTTATTACCGGGGAGCTGTTTTTT.

This chain joins TRBV18 and TRBJ2-7, with TRBD2 matching 8 bases. The J segment lost 1 base and the V segment lost 1 base, leaving 12 bases of the junction unmatched. The germline gives CDR1 KGHSH, CDR2 LQKENI. This CDR3 has 18 amino acids. The CDR3, as DNA: TGTGCCAGCTCACCACTCACCCTCCGGGCTAGCGGGTCCTACGAGCAGTACTTC. Its protein is CASSPLTLRASGSYEQYF.

V is TRBV27 and J is TRBJ2-1; TRBD2 matches 13 bases. Germline trimming cut 6 bases from V and 7 bases from J; bases unmatched to any gene: 6. This CDR3 has 15 residues. The germline V gene has CDR1 MNHEY and CDR2 SMNVEV (reference sequence). In DNA, the CDR3 is TGTGCCAGCAGCGGCCGACTAGCGGGAGGTAATGAGCAGTTCTTC. Translating gives CASSGRLAGGNEQFF.

This chain links TRBV28 with TRBJ2-7; perhaps TRBD2 as D (5 bases). Germline CDR1 is MDHEN and CDR2 is SYDVKM. The CDR3 runs to 13 residues. V shed 4 bases and J shed 5 bases, with 12 bases lying between them. The CDR3 here is CASSWTGLDEQYF. The DNA for the CDR3 is TGTGCCAGCAGTTGGACTGGCCTCGACGAGCAGTACTTC.

DNA of the CDR3: TGTGCCAGCAGTTTAGGGCTAACCTACGAGCAGTACTTC. It specifies CASSLGLTYEQYF. This chain links TRBV28 with TRBJ2-7; D uncertain. V lost 2 bases to trimming and J lost 2 bases, with 7 bases between them. Germline CDR1 reads MDHEN; CDR2 reads SYDVKM. The CDR3 has 13 amino acids.

The chain recombines TRBV25-1 with TRBJ2-2, with D possibly TRBD1 on 5 matching bases. Per germline, CDR1 MGHDK and CDR2 SYGVNS. V lost 1 base and J lost 4, with 7 bases in between. This CDR3 contains 14 residues. CDR3 nucleotide sequence: TGTGCCAGCAGTGAATTGACAGTCACCGGGGAGCTGTTTTTT. Protein sequence: CASSELTVTGELFF.

The J gene is TRBJ2-7, the V gene TRBV7-2, with D hard to call. The CDR3 is 15 amino acids. CDR1 and CDR2 from the germline V gene are SGHTA and FQGNSA. The V end was cut by 2 bases, the J end by 0 bases, with 11 bases between. In DNA form, the CDR3 reads TGTGCCAGCAGCTTAAGAGGCAGCAGCTCCTACGAGCAGTACTTC. This codes for CASSLRGSSSYEQYF.

This chain uses TRBV7-8 with TRBJ2-7, with D perhaps matching TRBD2 (6 bases). The CDR3 is 18 amino acids. Germline lookup yields CDR1 SGHVS and CDR2 FQNEAQ. V shed 1 base and J shed 2 bases, with 21 bases lying between them. CDR3 in DNA: TGTGCCAGCAGCTTAGAAGGTATGGGGGTAGCGGTTCCCTACGAGCAGTACTTC. It codes for CASSLEGMGVAVPYEQYF.

CDR3 region: CASRKRESYNEQFF. CDR3 nucleotides: TGTGCCAGCAGAAAGAGGGAGTCCTACAATGAGCAGTTCTTC. The genes are TRBV28 and TRBJ2-1; D possibly corresponds to TRBD2 (5 bases). In germline, CDR1 is MDHEN, CDR2 SYDVKM. The V end was cut by 6 bases, the J end by 1 base, with 10 bases between. This CDR3 has 14 amino acids.

V is TRBV7-8 and J is TRBJ1-2, with 7 bases aligning to TRBD1. The CDR3 loop spans 13 amino acids. The germline V gene encodes CDR1 SGHVS and CDR2 FQNEAQ. The V segment lost 3 bases and the J segment 4 bases; nucleotides outside the gene matches: 2. The CDR3 DNA reads TGTGCCAGCAGCTTGGACAGGCTCTATGGCTACACCTTC. As protein: CASSLDRLYGYTF.

The chain uses TRBV28 and TRBJ2-4; D gene uncertain. There are 14 residues in the CDR3. V was cut by 5 bases and J by 1 base, with 9 bases left in between. Germline values: CDR1 MDHEN, CDR2 SYDVKM. The CDR3 sequence: CASSLKGAKNIQYF. Here the CDR3 DNA reads TGTGCCAGCAGTCTCAAGGGTGCCAAAAACATTCAGTACTTC.

V and J are TRBV18 and TRBJ2-7, with 7 bases identical to TRBD2. Germline CDR1 reads KGHSH; CDR2 reads LQKENI. The trim removed 3 bases at V and 2 bases at J, leaving 7 bases unmatched. The CDR3 totals 15 residues. CDR3 loop: CASSPGGGVPYEQYF. CDR3 bases: TGTGCCAGCTCACCGGGGGGGGGAGTGCCCTACGAGCAGTACTTC.